This T cell receptor beta chain was identified in a study of blood T cell repertoires in COVID-19. Study context: Spain, Italy and the United States supplied samples that represented acute and convalescent COVID-19. T cells, B-cell-depleted T cells, or PBMCs provided the cDNA or gDNA that served as material.

This clone was seen a single time. In the source study's methods: It was from reference gene primer amplification that nucleated cell counts were estimated. Method: immunoSEQ multiplex PCR; TCRdb's copy keeps in-frame clones and lacks some. V and J calls and clone size follow that table, whereas D and trimming were derived from the DNA. The sample has 65,000 or so clones; 85% to 90% are singletons. The CDR3 covers 15 residues. CDR1 is SGHTS, CDR2 YDEGEE, per germline. With V trimmed by 1 base and J by 2 bases, 5 bases remained unmatched. The rearrangement joins TRBV5-8 to TRBJ2-5; the match to TRBD2 covers 7 bases. This receptor was taken from a man in his fifties or sixties with active COVID-19. The sequencing input was peripheral blood. The CDR3: CASSLTGGWQETQYF. The CDR3 nucleotides are TGTGCCAGCAGCTTGACGGGGGGTTGGCAAGAGACCCAGTACTTC. The variable domain in full, completed from reference TRBV5-8 and TRBJ2-5, reads EAGVTQSPTHLIKTRGQQATLRCSPISGHTSVYWYQQALGLGLQFLLWYDEGEERNRGNFPPRFSGRQFPNYSSELNVNALELEDSALYLCASSLTGGWQETQYFGPGTRLLVL.